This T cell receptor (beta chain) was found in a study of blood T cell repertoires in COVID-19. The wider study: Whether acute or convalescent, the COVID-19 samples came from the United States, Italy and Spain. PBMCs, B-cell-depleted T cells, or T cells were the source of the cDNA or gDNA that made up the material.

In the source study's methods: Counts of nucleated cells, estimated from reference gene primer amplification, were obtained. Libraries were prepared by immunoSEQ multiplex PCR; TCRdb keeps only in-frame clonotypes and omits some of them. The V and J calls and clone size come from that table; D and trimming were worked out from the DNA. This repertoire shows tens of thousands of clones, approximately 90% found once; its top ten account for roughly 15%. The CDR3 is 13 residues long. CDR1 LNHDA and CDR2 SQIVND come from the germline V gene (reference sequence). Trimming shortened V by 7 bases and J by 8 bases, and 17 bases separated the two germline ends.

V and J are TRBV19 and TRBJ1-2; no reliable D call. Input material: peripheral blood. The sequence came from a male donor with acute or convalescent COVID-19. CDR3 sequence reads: CASNSAPFPGYTF. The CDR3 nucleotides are TGTGCCAGTAATTCAGCGCCCTTCCCGGGCTACACCTTC.